This passage covers 11 T cell receptor beta chains from one sample sequenced in a study of blood T cell repertoires in COVID-19. Assay: immunoSEQ multiplex PCR; the TCRdb copy retains only in-frame clones and omits some. The sample has approximately 94,000 clones; 90% to 95% are singletons. The sequencing input was peripheral blood. These receptors were obtained from a man aged 50-60 years with active COVID-19.

In DNA, the CDR3 is TGTGCCAGCAGCACGAAGGGGGCGACGGGCGCCGGGGAGCTGTTTTTT. As protein: CASSTKGATGAGELFF. J is TRBJ2-2 and V is TRBV11-3; 7 bases are a match to TRBD1. This CDR3 has 16 residues. V trimming: 5 bases; J trimming: 6 bases; junction bases outside the gene matches: 12. Germline values: CDR1 SGHNT, CDR2 YENEEA. The full variable domain, rest sourced from reference TRBV11-3 and TRBJ2-2, is EAGVVQSPRYKIIEKKQPVAFWCNPISGHNTLYWYLQNLGQGPELLIRYENEEAVDDSQLPKDRFSAERLKGVDSTLKIQPAELGDSAVYLCASSTKGATGAGELFFGEGSRLTVL.

V gene TRBV11-2 combines with J gene TRBJ2-7, with D perhaps matching TRBD2 (7 bases). The CDR3 has 15 residues. V shed 0 bases and J shed 0 bases, with 9 bases lying between them. CDR1 and CDR2 (germline): SGHAT, FQNNGV. The CDR3 sequence: CASSLERGASYEQYF. The CDR3 DNA reads TGTGCCAGCAGCTTAGAACGGGGGGCCTCCTACGAGCAGTACTTC.

This chain joins TRBV5-1 and TRBJ1-1, with unresolved D. Trimming removed 0 bases from V and 0 bases from J, with 9 bases in between. Germline V gene sequence: CDR1 SGHRS, CDR2 YFSETQ. The CDR3 consists of 15 residues. CDR3 sequence: CASSLVADMNTEAFF. Written as DNA, the CDR3 is TGCGCCAGCAGCTTGGTTGCAGACATGAACACTGAAGCTTTCTTT.

The V and J genes are TRBV4-1 and TRBJ2-1; 8 nucleotides align to TRBD1. The trim removed 0 bases at V and 5 bases at J, leaving 6 bases unmatched. Germline CDR1 reads MGHRA; CDR2 reads YSYEKL. CDR3 length: 16 residues. CDR3 bases: TGCGCCAGCAGCCAAGATCTAGGGACAGGCGACAATGAGCAGTTCTTC. Translating it yields CASSQDLGTGDNEQFF.

This chain uses TRBV6-5 with TRBJ2-3; 8 bases align to TRBD2. With V trimmed by 0 bases and J by 10 bases, 3 bases remained unmatched. The CDR3 extends over 13 amino acids. In germline, CDR1 is MNHEY, CDR2 SVGAGI. In nucleotides, the CDR3 is TGTGCCAGCAGTTACTCTTGGCGGGAGGCGCAGTATTTT. Its protein is CASSYSWREAQYF.

The chain joins TRBV14 to TRBJ1-3, with 10 bases identical to TRBD1. Losses at the gene ends were 1 base for V and 11 bases for J; bases not matched to a gene: 2. CDR3 length equals 13 residues. Germline CDR1 and CDR2: SGHDN and FVKESK. The CDR3 sequence: CASSQGTGGAIYF. The DNA of the CDR3 is TGTGCCAGCAGCCAAGGGACAGGGGGAGCCATATATTTT.

The chain links TRBV7-2 to TRBJ1-2; D might be TRBD1 (6 bases). The CDR3 runs to 16 residues. The germline gives CDR1 SGHTA, CDR2 FQGNSA. Between the trimmed V and J ends, which lost 5 bases and 3 bases, there was a span of 19 bases. The CDR3 DNA reads as TGTGCCAGCAGCCCAGTTGCGGGGGCGCCTGACTATGGCTACACCTTC. Translating it yields CASSPVAGAPDYGYTF.

This chain uses TRBV6-5 with TRBJ2-1; 8 bases fit TRBD2. The CDR3 totals 15 residues. Trimming cost V 0 bases and J 7 bases; bases outside gene matches: 5. Per germline, CDR1 MNHEY and CDR2 SVGAGI. CDR3 in amino acids: CASSYSRGRTNEQFF. The CDR3 DNA follows: TGTGCCAGCAGTTACTCCCGCGGGAGGACTAATGAGCAGTTCTTC.

The genes are TRBV6-4 and TRBJ2-7; 9 nucleotides line up with TRBD1. Germline V CDR1 and CDR2: MRHNA, SNTAGT. The trim removed 7 bases at V and 0 bases at J, leaving 4 bases unmatched. This CDR3 region has 14 residues. The DNA of the CDR3 is TGTGCCAGCAAAACAGGGGGCTCCTCCTACGAGCAGTACGTC. The encoded protein is CASKTGGSSYEQYV.

Comments on this clone: Additional DNA sequences in this sample encode the identical CDR3. This chain uses TRBV19 with TRBJ1-5; a weak D match, TRBD1 (6 bases). This CDR3 has 14 amino acids. The germline CDR1 and CDR2 sequences are LNHDA and SQIVND (reference sequence). V dropped 4 bases and J dropped 5 bases, with 12 bases sitting between them. CDR3 DNA: TGTGCCAGTAGTAGAACAAACAGGGATCAGCCCCAGCATTTT. It is translated as CASSRTNRDQPQHF.

V and J are TRBV11-3 and TRBJ2-5, with a possible D match to TRBD1 (5 bases). Germline loops: CDR1 SGHNT, CDR2 YENEEA. The CDR3 extends over 15 amino acids. V was trimmed by 1 base and J by 3 bases, leaving 12 bases between them. CDR3 bases: TGTGCCAGCAGCTTAGCCCCCCCCAGGGAAGAGACCCAGTACTTC. The encoded protein is CASSLAPPREETQYF.